The 18 T cell receptor beta chains below all came from one sample that was sequenced in a study of cytomegalovirus exposure and HLA in healthy donors. Primers: 60 Vbeta forward and 13 Jbeta reverse. Using immunoSEQ multiplex PCR, the repertoire was profiled, and TCRdb retains in-frame clones only, with some absent. The sample consists of 130,000 to 150,000 clones, 55% to 80% of them appearing once. Sequencing used PBMCs. The receptors were gathered from a woman between 40 and 50 years old in good health and CMV-seronegative.

The chain is built from TRBV10-3 and TRBJ1-2; D perhaps matches TRBD1 (5 bases). This CDR3 has 14 amino acids. Germline V gene data show CDR1 as ENHRY and CDR2 as SYGVKD. The V gene lost 5 bases and the J gene lost 6 bases, with 16 bases spanning the gap. CDR3 region: CAISPLAGRNGYTF. DNA for the CDR3: TGTGCCATCAGTCCATTGGCAGGGAGGAATGGCTACACCTTC.

This chain uses TRBV10-2 with TRBJ1-3, with 9 nucleotides matching TRBD1. V gave up 6 bases and J gave up 3 bases; unmatched junction bases: 3. CDR3 length: 14 residues. Germline lookup yields CDR1 WSHSY and CDR2 SAAADI. The CDR3: CASRGQGFGNTIYF. In nucleotides, the CDR3 is TGCGCCAGCAGGGGACAGGGTTTTGGAAACACCATATATTTT.

The rearrangement uses TRBV5-8 and TRBJ1-1; D is unresolved. The CDR3 is 18 amino acids. Germline CDR1 SGHTS, CDR2 YDEGEE. The ends were cut back, 0 bases at V and 3 bases at J, with 21 bases in the middle. The CDR3 coding sequence is TGTGCCAGCAGCTTGGTCGAGGGCCGGGCATATAGGTACACTGAAGCTTTCTTT. Protein product: CASSLVEGRAYRYTEAFF.

This clone was seen a handful of times. The chain joins TRBV4-1 to TRBJ1-1; 7 positions agree with TRBD1. Germline CDR1 and CDR2: MGHRA and YSYEKL. The CDR3 runs to 19 residues. Unmatched junction bases numbered 19, after V lost 3 bases and J lost 3 bases. CDR3 residues: CASSHTTGVRGRGDTEAFF. The CDR3, as DNA: TGCGCCAGCAGCCACACCACAGGGGTCAGGGGAAGAGGTGACACTGAAGCTTTCTTT.

This sequence joins TRBV7-2 and TRBJ1-1; no definite D call. Trimming cost V 2 bases and J 9 bases, with 19 bases left between them. Germline lookup yields CDR1 SGHTA and CDR2 FQGNSA. This CDR3 is built from 15 residues. CDR3 sequence: CASSLLRLSGGQAFF. In DNA, the CDR3 is TGTGCCAGCAGCTTACTCCGACTGTCTGGAGGTCAAGCTTTCTTT.

V usage is TRBV23-1 and J usage is TRBJ2-2; 10 bases match TRBD1. TRBV23-1 is designated an ORF whose function remains uncertain. The V and J ends lost 5 bases and 1 base, in that order; junction bases with no gene match: 4. The CDR3 has 16 residues. CDR3 DNA sequence: TGCGCCAGCAGTGGATGGACAGGGGGGAACACCGGGGAGCTGTTTTTT. It encodes CASSGWTGGNTGELFF.

Comment on this clone: The junction shows a germline mismatch at one end, possibly a read error. The chain joins TRBV5-1 to TRBJ1-6; D gene ambiguous. The CDR3 length is 15 residues. Per germline, CDR1 SGHRS and CDR2 YFSETQ. The CDR3 DNA reads TGCGCCAGCAGTTTGGTTGCGGCCTATAATTCACCCCTCCACTTT. It codes for CASSLVAAYNSPLHF.

This chain uses TRBV6-1 with TRBJ1-5; tentatively, D is TRBD1 (5 bases). CDR3 length equals 15 residues. CDR1 and CDR2 (germline): MNHNS, SASEGT. Trimming shortened V by 5 bases and J by 1 base, and 12 bases separated the two germline ends. DNA of the CDR3: TGTGCCAGCAGTCTCAGCCGGGGGAGCAATCAGCCCCAGCATTTT. Its protein is CASSLSRGSNQPQHF.

This clone came up a few times. This chain connects TRBV27 to TRBJ1-6; D is uncertain. The CDR3 extends over 13 amino acids. V lost 4 bases to trimming and J lost 8 bases, with 9 bases between them. The germline CDR1 and CDR2 sequences are MNHEY and SMNVEV (reference sequence). CDR3 sequence (DNA): TGTGCCAGCAGTTCCCTCGGGGATTCACCCCTCCACTTT. It yields the protein CASSSLGDSPLHF.

The rearrangement uses TRBV28 and TRBJ2-1, with D perhaps matching TRBD1 (5 bases). Germline CDR1 is MDHEN and CDR2 is SYDVKM. Trimming stripped 4 bases from V and 4 bases from J, with 11 bases between. This CDR3 comprises 14 residues. In nucleotides, the CDR3 is TGTGCCAGCAGTTCATTCCGACAGTACAATGAGCAGTTCTTC. It specifies CASSSFRQYNEQFF.

The chain carries TRBV5-8 and TRBJ1-2; possibly TRBD1 for D (6 bases). Trimming shortened V by 3 bases and J by 4 bases, and 22 bases separated the two germline ends. The CDR3 totals 17 residues. The germline V gene encodes CDR1 SGHTS and CDR2 YDEGEE. DNA for the CDR3: TGTGCCAGCAGCTCTGGGACATCAGCTTTTGCCAGCTATGGCTACACCTTC. It codes for CASSSGTSAFASYGYTF.

The rearrangement links TRBV19 to TRBJ1-5; D is perhaps TRBD1 (5 bases). Germline CDR1 is LNHDA and CDR2 is SQIVND (reference sequence). Trimming took off 7 bases at V and 2 bases at J, with 15 bases between the two ends. The CDR3 runs to 15 residues. The CDR3 DNA follows: TGTGCCAGTATCCCCGGGGGATCCGGCAATCAGCCCCAGCATTTT. Its translation: CASIPGGSGNQPQHF.

The chain couples TRBV5-1 to TRBJ2-1; 10 bases are shared with TRBD1. V lost 4 bases to trimming and J lost 6 bases; unmatched junction nucleotides: 7. CDR3 length equals 15 residues. From germline, CDR1 is SGHRS and CDR2 YFSETQ. Written as DNA, the CDR3 is TGCGCCAGCAGCCCTGACAGGGGGCTCTCCAATGAGCAGTTCTTC. The encoded protein is CASSPDRGLSNEQFF.

This chain uses TRBV5-1 with TRBJ2-1, with 7 nucleotides matching TRBD2. The junction had 9 bases not matched to a gene; V was cut back by 4 bases and J by 8 bases. This CDR3 has 14 residues. Germline assignment: CDR1 SGHRS and CDR2 YFSETQ. CDR3 sequence (DNA): TGCGCCAGCAGCCCGGGCGGGGGAGAAGATGAGCAGTTCTTC. This translates into CASSPGGGEDEQFF.

The chain couples TRBV2 to TRBJ1-3; D not certain. The CDR3 runs 13 residues. CDR1 and CDR2 (germline): SNHLY, FYNNEI. V shed 6 bases and J shed 6 bases, with 12 bases lying between them. The CDR3 loop is CASRVGRQNTIYF. The CDR3 nucleotides read TGTGCCAGCAGGGTGGGCAGACAAAACACCATATATTTT.

This clone was found once. The rearrangement joins TRBV14 to TRBJ1-2; D is possibly TRBD1 (5 bases). V lost 4 bases and J 3 bases, leaving 15 bases between the germline ends. Germline-derived CDR1 and CDR2 are SGHDN and FVKESK. The CDR3 has 15 amino acids. The DNA of the CDR3 is TGTGCCAGCAGCCGCCAGGGTGGAGAGCACTATGGCTACACCTTC. Its translation: CASSRQGGEHYGYTF.

This chain joins TRBV7-9 and TRBJ1-1; 10 positions match TRBD1. Germline V gene lookup returns CDR1 SEHNR and CDR2 FQNEAQ (reference sequence). The length of the CDR3 is 17 residues. With 5 bases clipped from V and 3 bases from J, the junction kept 12 bases outside the gene matches. The CDR3 region is CASSTDDRGRRDTEAFF. The DNA for the CDR3 is TGTGCCAGCAGCACAGACGACAGGGGGCGCCGGGACACTGAAGCTTTCTTT.

The rearrangement links TRBV18 to TRBJ1-5; 10 positions match TRBD1. The CDR3 length is 15 residues. Losses at the gene ends were 2 bases for V and 5 bases for J; bases not matched to a gene: 3. The germline V gene encodes CDR1 KGHSH and CDR2 LQKENI. This chain's CDR3 is CASSPRTGGDQPQHF. Here the CDR3 DNA reads TGTGCCAGCTCACCAAGGACAGGGGGAGATCAGCCCCAGCATTTT.